The 13 T cell receptor beta chains below were found in one sample sequenced in a study of cytomegalovirus exposure and HLA in healthy donors. Clones were sequenced by immunoSEQ multiplex PCR, and TCRdb holds only the in-frame ones, with some missing. The table shows approximately 150,000 clones, with around nine tenths occurring only once. Input material: PBMCs. The receptors shown here come from a woman aged 25-40 years in good health and CMV-seronegative.

The genes are TRBV14 and TRBJ1-1, with D perhaps TRBD1 (5 bases). With 1 base removed from V and 5 bases from J, the gap between germline ends came to 11 bases. In germline, CDR1 is SGHDN, CDR2 FVKESK. There are 14 residues in the CDR3. This CDR3 reads CASSQVFGGTEAFF. As DNA, the CDR3 is TGTGCCAGCAGCCAAGTCTTCGGGGGGACTGAAGCTTTCTTT. The full variable domain, rest sourced from reference TRBV14 and TRBJ1-1, is EAGVTQFPSHSVIEKGQTVTLRCDPISGHDNLYWYRRVMGKEIKFLLHFVKESKQDESGMPNNRFLAERTGGTYSTLKVQPAELEDSGVYFCASSQVFGGTEAFFGQGTRLTVV.

The V call is TRBV2, the J call TRBJ2-3, with D tentatively TRBD1 (5 bases). The CDR3 loop spans 13 amino acids. From germline, CDR1 is SNHLY and CDR2 FYNNEI. Trimming left V 6 bases short and J 0 bases short, with 7 bases between. The CDR3 is CASRGPSTDTQYF. The DNA for the CDR3 is TGTGCCAGCAGGGGGCCTAGCACAGATACGCAGTATTTT.

V is TRBV5-8 and J is TRBJ2-3; TRBD1 is a possible D gene (6 bases). Trimming left V 4 bases short and J 6 bases short, with 15 bases between. This CDR3 region has 14 residues. Looked up from germline, CDR1 is SGHTS and CDR2 is YDEGEE. Here the CDR3 reads CASSPGVGMDTQYF. DNA of the CDR3: TGTGCCAGCAGCCCAGGGGTGGGGATGGATACGCAGTATTTT.

This chain links TRBV5-1 with TRBJ2-7, with 10 positions matching TRBD2. The CDR3 totals 14 residues. The V segment lost 6 bases and the J segment 4 bases; nucleotides outside the gene matches: 7. CDR1 is SGHRS, CDR2 YFSETQ, per germline. The CDR3 nucleotides are TGCGCCAGCACGGGAACTAGCGGGGCGTACGAGCAGTACTTC. Its translation is CASTGTSGAYEQYF.

The chain uses TRBV5-1 and TRBJ1-2, with D tentatively TRBD1 (5 bases). The V gene's germline CDR1 is SGHRS and CDR2 YFSETQ. The CDR3 is made up of 15 amino acids. V lost 0 bases and J lost 4, with 13 bases in between. The CDR3 is CASSLVGSRAYGYTF. The CDR3 DNA follows: TGCGCCAGCAGCTTGGTTGGTTCCAGGGCCTATGGCTACACCTTC.

The CDR3 spells CARSPDQQRYLMNTEAFF. The CDR3 DNA is TGTGCCAGAAGCCCTGACCAGCAGCGCTACCTCATGAACACTGAAGCTTTCTTT. V gene TRBV5-3 combines with J gene TRBJ1-1; no definite D call. TRBV5-3 is annotated as an ORF whose role is uncertain. The V gene lost 4 bases and the J gene lost 0 bases, with 22 bases spanning the gap. This CDR3 contains 18 residues.

This rearrangement joins TRBV6-5 to TRBJ2-3; TRBD1 might be the D (6 bases). CDR3 length: 14 amino acids. Trimming left V 6 bases short and J 5 bases short, with 15 bases between. In germline, CDR1 is MNHEY, CDR2 SVGAGI. The CDR3 nucleotides read TGTGCCAGCAGCCTTGGACAGACAGTAGATACGCAGTATTTT. As protein: CASSLGQTVDTQYF.

This rearrangement joins TRBV4-1 to TRBJ1-1; 10 nucleotides agree with TRBD1. This CDR3 contains 14 residues. V lost 4 bases, J lost 11 bases, and 10 bases stayed unmatched. Germline V gene lookup returns CDR1 MGHRA and CDR2 YSYEKL. CDR3 DNA sequence: TGCGCCAGCAGCCCACCTAGACAGGGGGCAGGGGCTTTCTTT. Amino acids: CASSPPRQGAGAFF.

J is TRBJ1-1 and V is TRBV4-1; perhaps TRBD1 as D (5 bases). The ends were cut back, 3 bases at V and 3 bases at J, with 17 bases in the middle. This CDR3 region has 16 residues. Germline V gene lookup returns CDR1 MGHRA and CDR2 YSYEKL. For the CDR3, the DNA is TGCGCCAGCAGCCAGCCAAAATCAGGGCGGCACACTGAAGCTTTCTTT. Protein sequence: CASSQPKSGRHTEAFF.

J is TRBJ1-1 and V is TRBV19, with 7 bases lining up with TRBD1. Per germline, CDR1 LNHDA and CDR2 SQIVND (reference sequence). V lost 7 bases, J lost 12 bases, and 14 bases stayed unmatched. This CDR3 has 13 amino acids. CDR3 DNA: TGTGCCAGTACCTCGACAGGGCTGGTCGCGTCTTTCTTT. Its protein is CASTSTGLVASFF.

This chain uses TRBV7-9 with TRBJ2-5; D perhaps matches TRBD2 (6 bases). The CDR3 has 16 residues. Trimming left V 2 bases short and J 9 bases short, with 22 bases between. Germline CDR1 reads SEHNR; CDR2 reads FQNEAQ (reference sequence). For the CDR3, the DNA is TGTGCCAGCAGCTTAACTGGAGGGGACCCATATTTGGCCCAGTACTTC. As protein: CASSLTGGDPYLAQYF.

This chain uses TRBV7-8 with TRBJ1-5; 7 bases are a match to TRBD1. Per the germline V gene, CDR1 is SGHVS and CDR2 is FQNEAQ. After removal of 6 bases from V and 4 bases from J, the junction contained 9 bases not matched to a gene. The CDR3 runs 15 residues. CDR3 loop: CASRPGTAFNQPQHF. In DNA form, the CDR3 reads TGTGCCAGCAGGCCGGGGACAGCTTTTAATCAGCCCCAGCATTTT.

V usage is TRBV5-1 and J usage is TRBJ2-3; TRBD2 might be the D (6 bases). Trimming removed 4 bases from V and 8 bases from J, with 17 bases in between. The germline CDR1 and CDR2 sequences are SGHRS and YFSETQ. CDR3 length equals 14 residues. CDR3 sequence: CASSPGLSEGTQYF. The DNA of the CDR3 is TGCGCCAGCAGCCCGGGCCTGTCGGAGGGTACGCAGTATTTT.